This TCR beta chain was sequenced for a study of control samples from healthy donors and cancer patients. The assay was immunoSEQ multiplex PCR, and TCRdb's table has in-frame clones only and misses some. In the table there are tens of thousands of clones, around nine tenths of which are singletons. The V end lost 2 bases, the J end lost 12 bases, and 11 bases lay between the germline ends. CDR1 and CDR2 from the germline V gene are WSHSY and SAAADI. The CDR3 length is 12 residues. Material: PBMCs. The sequence was collected from a middle-aged man with head and neck cancer. The chain recombines TRBV10-2 with TRBJ2-1, with D possibly being TRBD2 (6 bases). The CDR3 DNA follows: TGCGCCAGCAGTGAGGGAGGGCAACGGCAGTTCTTC. Translating it yields CASSEGGQRQFF.